These 28 T cell receptor beta chains share one sample of origin, sequenced in a study of beta chain features in type 1 diabetes. Broader study findings: Shortening that was moderate but significant affected the TCRB CDR3s of Type 1 diabetes patients in all four CD4+ subsets.

The whole isolated RNA underwent reverse transcription, so sequencing captured expressed TCRB transcripts. The method was immunoSEQ multiplex PCR; TCRdb's version includes in-frame clones alone and lacks a portion of them. The sample yields about 280,000 clones, 15% seen once. These TCRs are of unknown antigen specificity. Source material: naive CD4+ T cells from blood. Every receptor here comes from a young man with type 1 diabetes.

This clone was observed a handful of times. The rearrangement uses TRBV28 and TRBJ2-2; a weak D match, TRBD2 (5 bases). Per germline, CDR1 MDHEN and CDR2 SYDVKM. Trimming removed 10 bases from V and 0 bases from J, with 12 bases in between. This CDR3 comprises 14 residues. CDR3 region: CAIPAVANTGELFF. The CDR3 DNA reads TGTGCCATCCCAGCGGTCGCGAACACCGGGGAGCTGTTTTTT.

This clone was seen only a few times. The V call is TRBV2, the J call TRBJ2-4; a weak D match, TRBD2 (5 bases). Trimming removed 8 bases at V and 1 base at J, with 12 bases between. There are 14 residues in the CDR3. The germline gives CDR1 SNHLY, CDR2 FYNNEI. The CDR3 nucleotides read TGTGCCAGCGGGAGATCTGTGGCCAAAAACATTCAGTACTTC. Translation gives CASGRSVAKNIQYF.

This clone was picked up a small number of times. The gene calls are TRBV7-2 and TRBJ2-3, with D possibly being TRBD2 (5 bases). V gave up 5 bases and J gave up 4 bases, with 16 bases separating them. Germline V CDR1 and CDR2: SGHTA, FQGNSA. The CDR3 loop spans 15 amino acids. This CDR3 reads CASSPETRLADTQYF. In DNA form, the CDR3 reads TGTGCCAGCAGCCCCGAAACTAGGTTGGCAGATACGCAGTATTTT.

The V and J genes are TRBV11-1 and TRBJ2-7; 11 bases agree with TRBD2. V gave up 0 bases and J gave up 4 bases; unmatched junction bases: 5. This CDR3 spans 16 amino acids. Germline V lookup: CDR1 SGHAT, CDR2 FQDESV (reference sequence). CDR3 protein: CASSLAGTSGRYEQYF. CDR3 nucleotide sequence: TGTGCCAGCAGCTTAGCAGGGACTAGCGGTCGTTACGAGCAGTACTTC.

This clone has a handful of counts. This chain uses TRBV7-9 with TRBJ2-1; D gene uncertain. The CDR3 totals 17 residues. Germline V gives CDR1 SEHNR, CDR2 FQNEAQ (reference sequence). Trimming stripped 1 base from V and 2 bases from J, with 15 bases between. CDR3 region: CASSLGSYWLAYNEQFF. The CDR3 coding sequence is TGTGCCAGCAGCTTAGGGAGTTATTGGTTGGCCTACAATGAGCAGTTCTTC.

This clone appeared a few times. The chain uses TRBV5-4 and TRBJ2-7; TRBD1 matches 10 bases. This CDR3 comprises 15 residues. Per the germline V gene, CDR1 is SGHNT and CDR2 is YYREEE (reference sequence). The V and J ends lost 5 bases and 6 bases, in that order; junction bases with no gene match: 11. The CDR3 here is CASRSIGDRGGEQYF. CDR3 nucleotides: TGTGCCAGCAGGTCAATAGGGGACAGGGGAGGCGAGCAGTACTTC. The variable domain in full, completed from reference TRBV5-4 and TRBJ2-7, reads ETGVTQSPTHLIKTRGQQVTLRCSSQSGHNTVSWYQQALGQGPQFIFQYYREEENGRGNFPPRFSGLQFPNYSSELNVNALELDDSALYLCASRSIGDRGGEQYFGPGTRLTVT.

V and J are TRBV11-2 and TRBJ2-1; 7 bases agree with TRBD2. The germline V gene encodes CDR1 SGHAT and CDR2 FQNNGV. Trimming took 1 base from V and 7 from J; bases not matched to a gene: 1. This CDR3 spans 13 amino acids. This chain's CDR3 is CASSLVGGNEQFF. CDR3 DNA sequence: TGTGCCAGCAGCTTAGTGGGGGGGAATGAGCAGTTCTTC.

This clone was picked up a small number of times. The J gene is TRBJ2-5, the V gene TRBV18, with 10 bases that match TRBD2. Germline lookup yields CDR1 KGHSH and CDR2 LQKENI. The CDR3 is made up of 16 amino acids. The ends lost 3 bases at V and 4 bases at J; junction bases unmatched: 8. The CDR3 nucleotides read TGTGCCAGCTCACCGATGACTAGCGGGCGTGGAGAGACCCAGTACTTC. Translated: CASSPMTSGRGETQYF.

CDR3 nucleotides: TGTGCCTGGAGTGTATCAGGGGCCGGGGAGCTGTTTTTT. Translated: CAWSVSGAGELFF. The chain employs TRBV30 and TRBJ2-2; D is perhaps TRBD1 (6 bases). Germline CDR1 GTSNPN, CDR2 SVGIG (reference sequence). The germline V and J ends were trimmed by 0 bases and 6 bases, with 8 bases remaining between them. This CDR3 spans 13 amino acids. Full variable domain (missing parts from reference TRBV30 and TRBJ2-2): SQTIHQWPATLVQPVGSPLSLECTVEGTSNPNLYWYRQAAGRGLQLLFYSVGIGQISSEVPQNLSASRPQDRQFILSSKKLLLSDSGFYLCAWSVSGAGELFFGEGSRLTVL.

The CDR3 nucleotides are TGCGCCAGCAGCTTGCAGGTGTCGAACACTGAAGCTTTCTTT. Its protein is CASSLQVSNTEAFF. V gene TRBV5-1 combines with J gene TRBJ1-1, with D unclear. The germline V gene encodes CDR1 SGHRS and CDR2 YFSETQ. V dropped 1 base and J dropped 1 base, with 8 bases sitting between them. The CDR3 is 14 amino acids.

V and J are TRBV5-4 and TRBJ2-5, with TRBD2 as a possible D gene (6 bases). The V end was cut by 2 bases, the J end by 4 bases, with 18 bases between. The CDR3 is 16 amino acids. The germline V gene encodes CDR1 SGHNT and CDR2 YYREEE (reference sequence). The CDR3 DNA follows: TGTGCCAGCAGCTTCGGAGTGGGGGAGGTTGCAGAGACCCAGTACTTC. This gives the protein CASSFGVGEVAETQYF. The full variable domain, with the rest looked up from reference TRBV5-4 and TRBJ2-5, is ETGVTQSPTHLIKTRGQQVTLRCSSQSGHNTVSWYQQALGQGPQFIFQYYREEENGRGNFPPRFSGLQFPNYSSELNVNALELDDSALYLCASSFGVGEVAETQYFGPGTRLLVL.

The rearrangement joins TRBV2 to TRBJ2-7, with 8 bases aligning to TRBD2. The CDR3 spans 14 residues. Germline CDR1 is SNHLY and CDR2 is FYNNEI. The V gene end was trimmed by 7 bases and the J gene end by 3 bases; junction bases not matched to a gene: 8. CDR3 sequence: CASNALRGDYEQYF. DNA for the CDR3: TGTGCCAGCAATGCCTTGCGGGGGGACTACGAGCAGTACTTC.

The chain carries TRBV6-6 and TRBJ2-5, with D perhaps matching TRBD2 (6 bases). V dropped 4 bases and J dropped 6 bases, with 12 bases sitting between them. Germline V gene sequence: CDR1 MNHNY, CDR2 SVGAGI (reference sequence). CDR3 length: 13 amino acids. The CDR3 DNA reads TGTGCCAGCAGTTCCACTAGCCTGAAGACCCAGTACTTC. Translated: CASSSTSLKTQYF.

The chain joins TRBV28 to TRBJ1-4; 11 bases align to TRBD1. The CDR3 has 16 residues. Germline V gene lookup returns CDR1 MDHEN and CDR2 SYDVKM. V dropped 7 bases and J dropped 4; count of bases not matched to a gene: 8. The DNA for the CDR3 is TGTGCCAGCACCCAGGACAGGGGGCCGGTTAATGAAAAACTGTTTTTT. Residues: CASTQDRGPVNEKLFF.

The rearrangement joins TRBV10-3 to TRBJ2-7; 10 bases match TRBD1. The CDR3 extends over 16 amino acids. The germline gives CDR1 ENHRY, CDR2 SYGVKD. The V segment lost 4 bases and the J segment 1 base; nucleotides outside the gene matches: 7. As DNA, the CDR3 is TGTGCCATCAGTGGTCGGACAGGGGGAATTTCCTACGAGCAGTACTTC. Translation gives CAISGRTGGISYEQYF.

Here the CDR3 reads CASSLSDRNYGYTF. The CDR3, as DNA: TGTGCCAGCAGTTTATCGGACAGAAACTATGGCTACACCTTC. The chain employs TRBV27 and TRBJ1-2; D may be TRBD1 (6 bases). The CDR3 consists of 14 residues. In germline, CDR1 is MNHEY, CDR2 SMNVEV (reference sequence). V was clipped by 0 bases and J by 2 bases, with 7 bases between them.

A few counts support this clone. CDR3 nucleotide sequence: TGTGCCAGCAGCTCATCTGCGGGGGGCCTCACAGATACGCAGTATTTT. It codes for CASSSSAGGLTDTQYF. This rearrangement joins TRBV7-9 to TRBJ2-3; 8 bases are a match to TRBD2. Trimming cost V 4 bases and J 2 bases; bases outside gene matches: 8. The CDR3 runs to 16 residues. Germline V CDR1 and CDR2: SEHNR, FQNEAQ (reference sequence).

The chain joins TRBV9 to TRBJ2-3, with a weak D call TRBD2 (6 bases). CDR3 length: 16 residues. Trimming removed 1 base from V and 2 bases from J, with 14 bases in between. In germline, CDR1 is SGDLS, CDR2 YYNGEE. DNA of the CDR3: TGTGCCAGCAGCGTACGGGGTAGCGGTCCCACAGATACGCAGTATTTT. Its protein is CASSVRGSGPTDTQYF. Drawing the rest from reference TRBV9 and TRBJ2-3, the complete variable domain is DSGVTQTPKHLITATGQRVTLRCSPRSGDLSVYWYQQSLDQGLQFLIQYYNGEERAKGNILERFSAQQFPDLHSELNLSSLELGDSALYFCASSVRGSGPTDTQYFGPGTRLTVL.

This clone was observed a single time. J is TRBJ2-5 and V is TRBV9; 8 bases agree with TRBD1. The CDR3 has 13 residues. V lost 4 bases and J lost 3; bases outside the gene matches: 2. Germline V lookup: CDR1 SGDLS, CDR2 YYNGEE. Written as DNA, the CDR3 is TGTGCCAGCAGCTCGACAGGGGAAGAGACCCAGTACTTC. This gives the protein CASSSTGEETQYF. Using reference TRBV9 and TRBJ2-5 for the parts outside the CDR3, the full variable domain is DSGVTQTPKHLITATGQRVTLRCSPRSGDLSVYWYQQSLDQGLQFLIQYYNGEERAKGNILERFSAQQFPDLHSELNLSSLELGDSALYFCASSSTGEETQYFGPGTRLLVL.

This clone was detected only a few times. The J gene is TRBJ2-7, the V gene TRBV30, with D perhaps matching TRBD2 (6 bases). Looked up from germline, CDR1 is GTSNPN and CDR2 is SVGIG (reference sequence). The CDR3 has 13 residues. V was clipped by 4 bases and J by 6 bases, with 16 bases between them. The DNA for the CDR3 is TGTGCCTGGAAGACCGTTCTGGGGGGCGAGCAGTACTTC. It encodes CAWKTVLGGEQYF.

This clone was picked up a small number of times. CDR3 in DNA: TGTGCCAGCAGCACGCGGGGGGCACAGTTCTTC. This codes for CASSTRGAQFF. This sequence joins TRBV7-2 and TRBJ2-1; 8 bases align to TRBD2. CDR1 and CDR2 from the germline V gene are SGHTA and FQGNSA. With V trimmed by 5 bases and J by 13 bases, 4 bases remained unmatched. The CDR3 spans 11 residues.

The rearrangement joins TRBV5-1 to TRBJ1-2, with TRBD1 matching 7 bases. Germline-derived CDR1 and CDR2 are SGHRS and YFSETQ. J lost 7 bases, V lost 0 bases, and 9 bases had no gene match. This CDR3 has 15 residues. This CDR3 reads CASSLGGTDRVGYTF. The CDR3 bases are TGCGCCAGCAGCTTGGGCGGTACTGACAGGGTTGGCTACACCTTC.

A few counts support this clone. The chain links TRBV7-6 to TRBJ2-7, with TRBD1 identical over 9 bases. The CDR3 runs 14 residues. Germline CDR1 reads SGHVS; CDR2 reads FNYEAQ. J was trimmed by 6 bases and V by 5 bases; bases with no gene match: 8. This chain's CDR3 is CASSTTADRGEQYF. DNA of the CDR3: TGTGCCAGCAGCACAACTGCGGACAGGGGCGAGCAGTACTTC.

V and J are TRBV5-1 and TRBJ2-2; maybe TRBD2 (5 bases). The V end lost 4 bases, the J end lost 6 bases, and 10 bases lay between the germline ends. Germline CDR1 SGHRS, CDR2 YFSETQ. This CDR3 spans 13 amino acids. The chain's CDR3 is CASSPGSSGELFF. CDR3 nucleotides: TGCGCCAGCAGCCCGGGGTCCTCCGGGGAGCTGTTTTTT.

CDR3 in DNA: TGTGCCAGCAGTGCTACAGGGGAGCCTGGGGCCAACGTCCTGACTTTC. Amino acid sequence: CASSATGEPGANVLTF. The rearrangement joins TRBV25-1 to TRBJ2-6; TRBD1 agrees at 7 bases. CDR1 and CDR2 from the germline V gene are MGHDK and SYGVNS. There are 16 residues in the CDR3. The V segment lost 4 bases and the J segment 2 bases; nucleotides outside the gene matches: 5. The variable domain in full, with the rest retrieved from reference TRBV25-1 and TRBJ2-6, is EADIYQTPRYLVIGTGKKITLECSQTMGHDKMYWYQQDPGMELHLIHYSYGVNSTEKGDLSSESTVSRIRTEHFPLTLESARPSHTSQYLCASSATGEPGANVLTFGAGSRLTVL.

V is TRBV28 and J is TRBJ1-2; D is unclear. The V gene lost 4 bases and the J gene lost 4 bases, with 10 bases spanning the gap. Germline V lookup: CDR1 MDHEN, CDR2 SYDVKM. This CDR3 comprises 13 residues. CDR3 amino acids: CASSSRRSYGYTF. The DNA for the CDR3 is TGTGCCAGCAGTTCCCGACGGAGCTATGGCTACACCTTC.

This clone was observed a single time. The chain employs TRBV15 and TRBJ1-2; 10 nucleotides agree with TRBD1. In germline, CDR1 is LNHNV, CDR2 YYDKDF (reference sequence). The V and J ends lost 4 bases and 4 bases, in that order; junction bases with no gene match: 3. The CDR3 is made up of 14 amino acids. Here the CDR3 reads CATSKGDRGYGYTF. In DNA form, the CDR3 reads TGTGCCACCAGCAAGGGGGACAGGGGCTATGGCTACACCTTC.

This clone was detected only a few times. This chain connects TRBV6-1 to TRBJ2-5; 7 bases align to TRBD1. With V trimmed by 2 bases and J by 1 base, 1 base remained unmatched. This CDR3 is built from 14 residues. Germline V gene lookup returns CDR1 MNHNS and CDR2 SASEGT. CDR3 region: CASSENRGQETQYF. CDR3 DNA sequence: TGTGCCAGCAGTGAAAACAGGGGCCAAGAGACCCAGTACTTC.